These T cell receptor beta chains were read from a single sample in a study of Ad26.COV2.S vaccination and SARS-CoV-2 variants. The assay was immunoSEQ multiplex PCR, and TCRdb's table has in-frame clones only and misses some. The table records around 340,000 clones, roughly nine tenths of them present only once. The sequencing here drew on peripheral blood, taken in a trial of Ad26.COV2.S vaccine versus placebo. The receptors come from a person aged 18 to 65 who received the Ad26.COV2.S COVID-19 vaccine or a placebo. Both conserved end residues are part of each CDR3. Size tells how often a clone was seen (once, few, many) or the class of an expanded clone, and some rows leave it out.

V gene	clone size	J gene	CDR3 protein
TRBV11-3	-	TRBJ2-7	CASSLSAGGRASEQYF
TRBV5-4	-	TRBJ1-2	CASLPGREIEYGYTF
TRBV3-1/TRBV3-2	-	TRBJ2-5	CASSQGGLSPETQYF
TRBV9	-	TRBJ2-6	CASSGSGANVLTF
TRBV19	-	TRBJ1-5	CASRDRGGGNQPQHF
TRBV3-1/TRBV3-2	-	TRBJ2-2	CASSQDSGASGELFF
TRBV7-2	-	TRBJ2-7	CASSLGRTSGGSYEQYF
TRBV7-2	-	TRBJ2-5	CASNRQGAEETQYF
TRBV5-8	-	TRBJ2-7	CASSFPEPTYEQYF
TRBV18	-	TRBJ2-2	CASSPLAGGFANTGELFF
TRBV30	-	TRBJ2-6	CAWIEAPGPFSGANVLTF
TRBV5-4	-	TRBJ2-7	CASSFSDRSYEQYF
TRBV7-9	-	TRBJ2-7	CASSPLGDEQYF
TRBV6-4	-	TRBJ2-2	CASSREQVGELFF
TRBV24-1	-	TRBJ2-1	CATSVGSGNEQFF
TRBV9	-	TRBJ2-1	CASSVLQGRYNEQFF
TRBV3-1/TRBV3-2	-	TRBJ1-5	CASSQGTSLLHF
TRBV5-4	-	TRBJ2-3	CASSLMLGGFTDTQYF
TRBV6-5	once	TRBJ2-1	CATNGGLNSYNEQFF
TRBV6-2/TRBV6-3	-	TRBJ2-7	CASSPRGYSYEQYF
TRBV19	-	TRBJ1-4	CASSLTTGGGGEKLFF
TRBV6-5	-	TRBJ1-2	CASRDRDGYTF
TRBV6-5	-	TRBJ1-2	CASRPQQGALRMPTF
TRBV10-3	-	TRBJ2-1	CAISEKGLAYNEQFF
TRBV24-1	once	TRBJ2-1	CATSDPGHSGNEQFF
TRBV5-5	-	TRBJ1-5	CASSLDGGGSNQPQHF
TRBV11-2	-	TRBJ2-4	CASSSRLLKNIQYF
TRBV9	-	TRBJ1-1	CASSADGPEAFF
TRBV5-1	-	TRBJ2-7	CASSAQYTGGEQYF
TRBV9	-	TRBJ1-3	CASSRETSGNTIYF
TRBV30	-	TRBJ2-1	CAWIKGLSYNEQFF
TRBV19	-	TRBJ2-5	CASSLGAGVETQYF
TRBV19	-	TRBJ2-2	CASSMYGELFF
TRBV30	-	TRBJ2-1	CAWSDPEVPGLAGVNNEQFF
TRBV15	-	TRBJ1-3	CATSRDYLKENTIYF
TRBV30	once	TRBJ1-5	CAWSVQDGQPQHF
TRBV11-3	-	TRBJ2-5	CASSLMGEETQYF
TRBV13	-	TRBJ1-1	CASSLSWVANTEAFF
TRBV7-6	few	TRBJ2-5	CASSLQGETQYF
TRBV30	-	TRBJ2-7	CAWSALRLDVNEQYF
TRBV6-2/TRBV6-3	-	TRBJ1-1	CASSPRDGLNTEAFF
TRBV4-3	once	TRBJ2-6	CASSQDRTGSGANVLTF
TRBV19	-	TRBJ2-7	CASSIWGYEQYF
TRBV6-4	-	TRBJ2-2	CASSREETVTGELFF
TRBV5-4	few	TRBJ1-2	CASSLRTGNYGYTF
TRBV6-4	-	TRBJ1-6	CASSGGDRGSPLHF